These 9 T cell receptor beta chains were sequenced from one sample in a study of shared clonotypes between healthy human individuals. The method was immunoSEQ multiplex PCR; TCRdb's version includes in-frame clones alone and lacks a portion of them. The sample records 550,000 to 800,000 clones, around 90% being singletons. The sequenced material came from memory CD8+ T cells from PBMCs. The subset: CD45RO+ cells pooled with CCR7-negative TemRA cells. All receptors come from a man younger than 35 in good health. Some clones in this sample may be carry-over from other donors' samples.

This clone was observed once. The chain has TRBV11-2 and TRBJ2-4, with TRBD1 matching over 7 bases. V was clipped by 5 bases and J by 9 bases; unmatched bases: 16. The CDR3 sequence is 16 residues long. Looked up from germline, CDR1 is SGHAT and CDR2 is FQNNGV. The CDR3 DNA is TGTGCCAGCAGCGGACGTTACAGGGGTCCCCTACCCATTCAGTACTTC. Translated: CASSGRYRGPLPIQYF.

The chain uses TRBV13 and TRBJ2-2, with D possibly TRBD1 on 6 matching bases. Germline values: CDR1 PRHDT, CDR2 FYEKMQ (reference sequence). This CDR3 is 14 amino acids long. With 3 bases removed from V and 6 bases from J, the gap between germline ends came to 11 bases. This chain's CDR3 is CASSFYRASGELFF. The DNA for the CDR3 is TGTGCCAGCAGCTTTTACAGGGCCTCCGGGGAGCTGTTTTTT.

Comment on this clone: Other DNA sequences in the same sample also yield this CDR3. The V and J genes are TRBV27 and TRBJ2-7, with D hard to call. In germline, CDR1 is MNHEY, CDR2 SMNVEV (reference sequence). This CDR3 is built from 13 residues. V lost 3 bases and J lost 2, with 8 bases in between. CDR3 region: CASSLSKTYEQYF. The DNA of the CDR3 is TGTGCCAGCAGTTTGTCGAAGACCTACGAGCAGTACTTC.

The chain carries TRBV9 and TRBJ2-7; D possibly corresponds to TRBD1 (6 bases). The CDR3 runs to 15 residues. The V end lost 4 bases, the J end lost 2 bases, and 16 bases lay between the germline ends. Germline lookup yields CDR1 SGDLS and CDR2 YYNGEE. CDR3 residues: CASSPGQPGTYEQYF. The CDR3 DNA is TGTGCCAGCAGCCCAGGACAGCCGGGGACCTACGAGCAGTACTTC.

A note on this clone: Other nucleotide sequences in the sample specify the same CDR3. The chain links TRBV4-3 to TRBJ1-3, with 7 bases identical to TRBD1. Germline loops: CDR1 LGHNA, CDR2 YSLEER. V lost 1 base, J lost 0 bases, and 0 bases stayed unmatched. There are 15 residues in the CDR3. The CDR3 here is CASSQGTGSGNTIYF. DNA of the CDR3: TGCGCCAGCAGCCAAGGGACAGGCTCTGGAAACACCATATATTTT.

The chain combines TRBV5-5 with TRBJ2-1, with 7 bases that match TRBD2. The CDR3 loop spans 16 amino acids. V lost 4 bases, J lost 4 bases, and 11 bases stayed unmatched. CDR1 and CDR2 from the germline V gene are SGHKS and YYEKEE (reference sequence). The chain's CDR3 is CASSKRGGSRYNEQFF. The CDR3 bases are TGTGCCAGCAGCAAAAGGGGCGGGAGTCGGTACAATGAGCAGTTCTTC.

Worth noting for this clone: One junction end disagrees with the germline gene, perhaps due to a read error. Additional DNA sequences in this sample encode the identical CDR3. This chain connects TRBV9 to TRBJ1-1; possible D gene TRBD1, 6 bases. The CDR3 runs 13 residues. The V gene's germline CDR1 is SGDLS and CDR2 YYNGEE. The CDR3 sequence is CASSVGGSTEAFF. Here the CDR3 DNA reads TGCGCCAGCAGCGTAGGGGGGAGCACTGAAGCTTTCTTT.

This rearrangement joins TRBV7-9 to TRBJ1-1; D unresolved. CDR1 and CDR2 from the germline V gene are SEHNR and FQNEAQ (reference sequence). This CDR3 is 15 amino acids long. The ends were cut back, 1 base at V and 0 bases at J, with 9 bases in the middle. CDR3 loop: CASSLGGSMNTEAFF. As DNA, the CDR3 is TGTGCCAGCAGCTTAGGTGGGAGTATGAACACTGAAGCTTTCTTT.

This clone was seen ten or more times. The rearrangement links TRBV4-3 to TRBJ2-3; 9 bases map to TRBD1. V lost 3 bases, J lost 2 bases, and 3 bases stayed unmatched. Germline values: CDR1 LGHNA, CDR2 YSLEER. The CDR3 has 15 residues. This CDR3 reads CASSQRTGDTDTQYF. The CDR3, as DNA: TGCGCCAGCAGCCAGCGGACAGGGGACACAGATACGCAGTATTTT.